This TCR beta chain was captured in a study of graft-versus-host responses after intestinal transplantation. V lost 5 bases, J lost 5 bases, and 10 bases lay in between. Germline V gene lookup returns CDR1 MNHEY and CDR2 SMNVEV (reference sequence). This CDR3 contains 12 residues. Data came from immunoSEQ multiplex PCR; TCRdb stores just in-frame clones and leaves some out. Among some 10,000 clones listed, 90% to 95% were seen once. Study-level results: Recipient marrow harbored GvH clones, some of which surfaced first in ileum or blood. Subjects displaying graft-donor T cell macrochimerism possessed elevated graft-versus-host to host-versus-graft clonal ratios inside allografts.

Concerning this clone: Its antigen is not identified.

The genes are TRBV27 and TRBJ2-7; D is undetermined. The clonotype originates from a human patient who received an intestinal transplant, so some T cells may come from the graft donor. The material sequenced was PBMCs, taken almost 70 days after transplant. The CDR3, as DNA: TGTGCCAGCAGTGAGTATGGAGACGAGCAGTACTTC. This translates into CASSEYGDEQYF.